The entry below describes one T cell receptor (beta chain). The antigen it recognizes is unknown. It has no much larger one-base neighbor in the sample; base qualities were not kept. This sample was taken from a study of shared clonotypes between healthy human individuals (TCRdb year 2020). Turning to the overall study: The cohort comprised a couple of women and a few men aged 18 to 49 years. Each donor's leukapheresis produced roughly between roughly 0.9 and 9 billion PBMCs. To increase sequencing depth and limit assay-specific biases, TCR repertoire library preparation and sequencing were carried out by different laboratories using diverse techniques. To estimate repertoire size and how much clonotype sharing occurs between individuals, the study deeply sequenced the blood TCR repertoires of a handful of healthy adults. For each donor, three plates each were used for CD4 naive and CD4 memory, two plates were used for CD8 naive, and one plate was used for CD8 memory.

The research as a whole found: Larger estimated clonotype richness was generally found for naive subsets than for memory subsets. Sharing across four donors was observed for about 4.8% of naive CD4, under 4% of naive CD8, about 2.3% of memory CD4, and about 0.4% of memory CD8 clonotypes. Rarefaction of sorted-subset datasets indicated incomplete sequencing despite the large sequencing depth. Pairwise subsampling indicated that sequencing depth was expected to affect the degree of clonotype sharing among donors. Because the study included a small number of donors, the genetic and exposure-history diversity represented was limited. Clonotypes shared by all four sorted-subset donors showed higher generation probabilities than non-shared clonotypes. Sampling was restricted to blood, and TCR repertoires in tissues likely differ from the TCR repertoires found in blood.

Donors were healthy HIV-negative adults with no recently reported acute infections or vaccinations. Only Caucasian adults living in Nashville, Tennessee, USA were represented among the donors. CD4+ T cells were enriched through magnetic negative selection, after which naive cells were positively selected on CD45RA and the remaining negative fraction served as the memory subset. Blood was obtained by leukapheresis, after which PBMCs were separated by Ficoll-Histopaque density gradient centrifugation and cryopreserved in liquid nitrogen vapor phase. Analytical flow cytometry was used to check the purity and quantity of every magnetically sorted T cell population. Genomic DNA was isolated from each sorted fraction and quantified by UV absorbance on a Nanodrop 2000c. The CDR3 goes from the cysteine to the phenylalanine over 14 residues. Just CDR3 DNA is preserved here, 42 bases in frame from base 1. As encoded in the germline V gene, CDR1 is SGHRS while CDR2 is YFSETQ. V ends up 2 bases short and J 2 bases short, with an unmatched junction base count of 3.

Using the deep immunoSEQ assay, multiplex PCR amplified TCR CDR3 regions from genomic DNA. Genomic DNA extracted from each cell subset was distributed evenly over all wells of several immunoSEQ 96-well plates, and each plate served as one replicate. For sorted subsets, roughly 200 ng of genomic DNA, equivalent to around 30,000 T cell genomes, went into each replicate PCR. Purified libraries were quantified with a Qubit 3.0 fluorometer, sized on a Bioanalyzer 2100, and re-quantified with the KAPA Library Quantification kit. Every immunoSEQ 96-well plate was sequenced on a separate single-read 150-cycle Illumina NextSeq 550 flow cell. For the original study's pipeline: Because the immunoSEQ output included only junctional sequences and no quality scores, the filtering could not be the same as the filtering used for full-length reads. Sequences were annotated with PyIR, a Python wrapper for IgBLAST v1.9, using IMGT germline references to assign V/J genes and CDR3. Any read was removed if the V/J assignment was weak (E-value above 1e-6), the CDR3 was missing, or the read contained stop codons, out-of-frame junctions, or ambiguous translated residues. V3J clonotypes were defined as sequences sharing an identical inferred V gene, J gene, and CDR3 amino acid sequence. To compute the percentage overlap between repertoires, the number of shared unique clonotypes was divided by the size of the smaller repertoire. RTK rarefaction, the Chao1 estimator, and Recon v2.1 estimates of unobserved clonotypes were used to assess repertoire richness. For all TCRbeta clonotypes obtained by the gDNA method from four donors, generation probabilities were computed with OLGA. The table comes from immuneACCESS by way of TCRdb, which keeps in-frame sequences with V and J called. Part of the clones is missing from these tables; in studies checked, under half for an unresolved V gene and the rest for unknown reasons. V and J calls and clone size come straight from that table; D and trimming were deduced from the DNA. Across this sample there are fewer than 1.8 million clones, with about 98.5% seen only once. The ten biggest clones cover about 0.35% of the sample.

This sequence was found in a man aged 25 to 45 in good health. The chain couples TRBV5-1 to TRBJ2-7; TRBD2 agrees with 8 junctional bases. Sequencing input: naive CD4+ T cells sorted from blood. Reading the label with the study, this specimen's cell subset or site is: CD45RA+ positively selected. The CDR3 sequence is CASSLLSGTYEQYF. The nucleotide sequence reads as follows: TGCGCCAGCAGCTTACTTAGCGGGACCTACGAGCAGTACTTC.